A single sample is the source of the 4 T cell receptor beta chains below, sequenced in a study of cytomegalovirus exposure and HLA in healthy donors. 13 Jbeta primers and 60 Vbeta primers were used for the PCR. Clones were sequenced by immunoSEQ multiplex PCR, and TCRdb holds only the in-frame ones, with some missing. The sample comprises 190,000 or so clones, roughly four fifths of which are singletons, and around 9.6% rests with the top ten. Sequencing was performed on PBMCs. All receptors derive from a woman between 50 and 59 years old in good health and CMV-seropositive.

This chain links TRBV19 with TRBJ2-1; 8 bases map to TRBD2. Trimming cost V 2 bases and J 4 bases; bases outside gene matches: 22. CDR1 is LNHDA and CDR2 is SQIVND in the germline V gene (reference sequence). The CDR3 extends over 21 amino acids. The CDR3 here is CASSITPWLAGAGVLYNEQFF. Here the CDR3 DNA reads TGTGCCAGTAGTATAACACCCTGGTTAGCCGGAGCGGGGGTTTTATACAATGAGCAGTTCTTC.

The V gene is TRBV18, the J gene TRBJ1-1; possibly TRBD1 for D (5 bases). V lost 2 bases, J lost 11 bases, and 18 bases lay in between. CDR3 length: 14 amino acids. The germline V gene encodes CDR1 KGHSH and CDR2 LQKENI. Written as DNA, the CDR3 is TGTGCCAGCTCACCATTCGATTTCGAGTCAGGGGCTTTCTTT. Its translation: CASSPFDFESGAFF. Supplemented by reference TRBV18 and TRBJ1-1, the full variable domain reads NAGVMQNPRHLVRRRGQEARLRCSPMKGHSHVYWYRQLPEEGLKFMVYLQKENIIDESGMPKERFSAEFPKEGPSILRIQQVVRGDSAAYFCASSPFDFESGAFFGQGTRLTVV.

The chain joins TRBV5-6 to TRBJ1-6, with unresolved D. The CDR3 is 16 residues long. Germline V gives CDR1 SGHDT, CDR2 YYEEEE. V was cut by 5 bases and J by 10 bases, with 22 bases left in between. CDR3 in DNA: TGTGCCAGCAGTAATGAGTGGGCCATCTATCTCTCACCCCTCCACTTT. It specifies CASSNEWAIYLSPLHF. The variable domain in full, with the rest retrieved from reference TRBV5-6 and TRBJ1-6, is DAGVTQSPTHLIKTRGQQVTLRCSPKSGHDTVSWYQQALGQGPQFIFQYYEEEERQRGNFPDRFSGHQFPNYSSELNVNALLLGDSALYLCASSNEWAIYLSPLHFGNGTRLTVT.

This rearrangement joins TRBV6-5 to TRBJ1-2, with D unresolved. The CDR3 is made up of 14 amino acids. Trimming pared 10 bases from V and 0 bases from J, leaving 15 bases between. Germline CDR1 and CDR2: MNHEY and SVGAGI. CDR3 in DNA: TGTGCCACCTCCTTGGGCAGTTCTAACTATGGCTACACCTTC. It encodes CATSLGSSNYGYTF.